The 29 T cell receptor beta chains below all came from one sample that was sequenced in a study of cytomegalovirus exposure and HLA in healthy donors. Use of 60 Vbeta and 13 Jbeta primers characterized the PCR. Data came from immunoSEQ multiplex PCR; TCRdb stores just in-frame clones and leaves some out. This table holds 85,000 to 110,000 clones, around two thirds found once. Sequenced sample: PBMCs. These receptors originate from a woman between 50 and 59 years old in good health and CMV-seronegative.

This clone was counted once. This chain connects TRBV7-3 to TRBJ2-3; 7 bases align to TRBD1. CDR1 is SGHTA and CDR2 is FQGTGA in the germline V gene. The CDR3 sequence is 15 residues long. With V trimmed by 3 bases and J by 1 base, 4 bases remained unmatched. The CDR3 DNA reads TGTGCCAGCAGCTTTGGGACAGCGGGCACAGATACGCAGTATTTT. This sequence encodes CASSFGTAGTDTQYF.

This clone showed up just a few times. The rearrangement joins TRBV15 to TRBJ2-5; no clear D gene. The germline CDR1 and CDR2 sequences are LNHNV and YYDKDF (reference sequence). This CDR3 spans 12 amino acids. Trimming removed 0 bases at V and 6 bases at J, with 5 bases between. In nucleotides, the CDR3 is TGTGCCACCAGCAGAGATGGGCAGACCCAGTACTTC. Translation: CATSRDGQTQYF.

V gene TRBV14 combines with J gene TRBJ2-1; 7 nucleotides agree with TRBD2. V gave up 0 bases and J gave up 0 bases; unmatched junction bases: 5. CDR1 is SGHDN and CDR2 is FVKESK in the germline V gene. This CDR3 is 17 amino acids long. CDR3 sequence reads: CASSQDYQRDSYNEQFF. The CDR3 bases are TGTGCCAGCAGCCAAGATTACCAGCGGGACTCCTACAATGAGCAGTTCTTC.

In its sample, this clone was seen a few times. The chain carries TRBV7-2 and TRBJ2-6; D unresolved. Trimming stripped 2 bases from V and 1 base from J, with 3 bases between. CDR1 and CDR2 from the germline V gene are SGHTA and FQGNSA. The CDR3 has 14 residues. The CDR3 DNA reads as TGTGCCAGCAGCTTATCGTCTGGGGCCAACGTCCTGACTTTC. Its protein is CASSLSSGANVLTF. The complete variable domain, with remaining parts taken from reference TRBV7-2 and TRBJ2-6, reads GAGVSQSPSNKVTEKGKDVELRCDPISGHTALYWYRQSLGQGLEFLIYFQGNSAPDKSGLPSDRFSAERTGGSVSTLTIQRTQQEDSAVYLCASSLSSGANVLTFGAGSRLTVL.

This clone appeared many times. This chain links TRBV5-5 with TRBJ2-1; 10 bases are a match to TRBD1. CDR1 and CDR2 (germline): SGHKS, YYEKEE (reference sequence). This CDR3 is 15 amino acids long. The V and J ends lost 2 bases and 7 bases, in that order; junction bases with no gene match: 6. The chain's CDR3 is CASSLSGTGDNEQFF. DNA of the CDR3: TGTGCCAGCAGCTTATCCGGGACAGGGGATAATGAGCAGTTCTTC. Full variable domain (rest looked up from reference TRBV5-5 and TRBJ2-1): DAGVTQSPTHLIKTRGQQVTLRCSPISGHKSVSWYQQVLGQGPQFIFQYYEKEERGRGNFPDRFSARQFPNYSSELNVNALLLGDSALYLCASSLSGTGDNEQFFGPGTRLTVL.

The table lists this clone with a count of one. The chain couples TRBV29-1 to TRBJ1-1; weak D call: TRBD1 (6 bases). The germline V gene encodes CDR1 SQVTM and CDR2 ANQGSEA. This CDR3 is built from 11 residues. The CDR3 DNA sequence: TGCAGTGCGGGGGGGCATACTGAAGCTTTCTTT. It encodes CSAGGHTEAFF.

The J gene is TRBJ1-6, the V gene TRBV27, with D tentatively TRBD1 (6 bases). The CDR3 consists of 15 residues. From germline, CDR1 is MNHEY and CDR2 SMNVEV (reference sequence). The ends were cut back, 6 bases at V and 8 bases at J, with 17 bases in the middle. The CDR3: CASSQIGTPDSPLHF. The DNA for the CDR3 is TGTGCCAGCAGCCAAATCGGGACACCGGATTCACCCCTCCACTTT.

This chain links TRBV7-6 with TRBJ1-2, with TRBD1 as a possible D gene (5 bases). The CDR3 spans 13 residues. V lost 5 bases to trimming and J lost 3 bases, with 10 bases between them. The germline V gene has CDR1 SGHVS and CDR2 FNYEAQ. This CDR3 reads CASSQAGYYGYTF. The CDR3 DNA reads TGTGCCAGCAGCCAGGCAGGGTACTATGGCTACACCTTC.

V and J are TRBV18 and TRBJ2-7, with 9 bases lining up with TRBD1. With 3 bases clipped from V and 5 bases from J, the junction kept 5 bases outside the gene matches. From germline, CDR1 is KGHSH and CDR2 LQKENI. The CDR3 has 14 amino acids. The CDR3 nucleotides are TGTGCCAGCTCACCCGGGACAGGGAGCGACGAGCAGTACTTC. This encodes CASSPGTGSDEQYF.

This chain joins TRBV7-8 and TRBJ2-1; 7 bases match TRBD2. Germline V gene sequence: CDR1 SGHVS, CDR2 FQNEAQ. Trimming cost V 0 bases and J 5 bases; bases outside gene matches: 7. The CDR3 is made up of 16 amino acids. The CDR3 is CASSLATSPLNNEQFF. The CDR3 coding sequence is TGTGCCAGCAGCTTAGCGACTAGCCCCCTAAACAATGAGCAGTTCTTC.

The chain is built from TRBV6-5 and TRBJ2-6; the D is unclear. CDR3 length equals 16 residues. Looked up from germline, CDR1 is MNHEY and CDR2 is SVGAGI. Trimming took off 4 bases at V and 2 bases at J, with 12 bases between the two ends. CDR3 sequence: CASSFNSVTGANVLTF. The CDR3 DNA reads TGTGCCAGCAGTTTCAACTCGGTTACTGGGGCCAACGTCCTGACTTTC.

The genes are TRBV6-5 and TRBJ2-5; 8 nucleotides match TRBD2. Germline trimming cut 10 bases from V and 2 bases from J; bases unmatched to any gene: 6. This CDR3 has 13 amino acids. The germline CDR1 and CDR2 sequences are MNHEY and SVGAGI. The CDR3 loop reads CATLSGAQETQYF. The CDR3 nucleotides read TGTGCCACCCTTAGCGGGGCACAAGAGACCCAGTACTTC.

The chain carries TRBV7-2 and TRBJ2-1, with TRBD2 as a possible D gene (6 bases). The germline CDR1 and CDR2 sequences are SGHTA and FQGNSA. CDR3 length: 12 residues. Trimming took off 5 bases at V and 8 bases at J, with 10 bases between the two ends. The CDR3, as DNA: TGTGCCAGCAGCACTACTAGCTATGAGCAGTTCTTC. Encoded protein: CASSTTSYEQFF.

This CDR3 is CASSPRQSDGYTF. The CDR3 coding sequence is TGCGCCAGCAGCCCCCGACAGTCAGATGGCTACACCTTC. The rearrangement links TRBV5-1 to TRBJ1-2; D perhaps matches TRBD1 (5 bases). The V gene lost 4 bases and the J gene lost 6 bases, with 13 bases spanning the gap. Germline CDR1 SGHRS, CDR2 YFSETQ. The length of the CDR3 is 13 residues. The full variable domain, in which reference TRBV5-1 and TRBJ1-2 provide the parts outside the CDR3, is KAGVTQTPRYLIKTRGQQVTLSCSPISGHRSVSWYQQTPGQGLQFLFEYFSETQRNKGNFPGRFSGRQFSNSRSEMNVSTLELGDSALYLCASSPRQSDGYTFGSGTRLTVV.

This clone has only a few counts. The chain carries TRBV19 and TRBJ2-2, with 7 bases identical to TRBD1. V was pared by 4 bases and J by 5 bases, with 7 bases of the junction left unmatched. CDR3 size: 15 residues. From germline, CDR1 is LNHDA and CDR2 SQIVND (reference sequence). This CDR3 reads CASSKQGSGTGELFF. The CDR3 DNA reads as TGTGCCAGTAGTAAACAGGGGTCGGGGACCGGGGAGCTGTTTTTT.

Comment on this clone: The same CDR3 arises from other DNA sequences in this sample as well. The chain employs TRBV6-5 and TRBJ1-6; D is unresolved. The CDR3 runs to 14 residues. The germline CDR1 and CDR2 sequences are MNHEY and SVGAGI. V shed 2 bases and J shed 7 bases, with 9 bases lying between them. The CDR3 coding sequence is TGTGCCAGCAGTTACCCCACTCACAATTCACCCCTCCACTTT. Translating it yields CASSYPTHNSPLHF.

The genes are TRBV27 and TRBJ1-2; TRBD1 matches 9 bases. The CDR3 consists of 14 residues. Germline V gives CDR1 MNHEY, CDR2 SMNVEV (reference sequence). V gave up 4 bases and J gave up 6 bases; unmatched junction bases: 6. DNA for the CDR3: TGTGCCAGCAGTTCAACGGGACAGGGACATGGCTACACCTTC. It translates to CASSSTGQGHGYTF.

The chain combines TRBV27 with TRBJ2-1; 9 bases line up with TRBD2. The ends lost 7 bases at V and 4 bases at J; junction bases unmatched: 5. The germline gives CDR1 MNHEY, CDR2 SMNVEV (reference sequence). This CDR3 spans 14 amino acids. CDR3 in DNA: TGTGCCAGCACCCGACTAGCGGATTACAATGAGCAGTTCTTC. It encodes CASTRLADYNEQFF.

V is TRBV15 and J is TRBJ2-2, with D hard to call. Per germline, CDR1 LNHNV and CDR2 YYDKDF (reference sequence). The V gene lost 5 bases and the J gene lost 5 bases, with 12 bases spanning the gap. The CDR3 covers 14 residues. CDR3 DNA: TGTGCCACCAGCGGCCTAAGGAGTACCGGGGAGCTGTTTTTT. Translation: CATSGLRSTGELFF.

This clone was counted a few times. The chain links TRBV5-4 to TRBJ2-4; 8 bases are shared with TRBD2. Germline lookup yields CDR1 SGHNT and CDR2 YYREEE (reference sequence). The CDR3 has 14 amino acids. V dropped 1 base and J dropped 8; count of bases not matched to a gene: 5. The CDR3 region has the DNA TGTGCCAGCAGCTTGACGGGGGGGCCCGACATTCAGTACTTC. It codes for CASSLTGGPDIQYF.

The chain employs TRBV5-1 and TRBJ1-1; 8 bases are a match to TRBD1. The V and J ends lost 3 bases and 5 bases, in that order; junction bases with no gene match: 9. CDR1 SGHRS and CDR2 YFSETQ come from the germline V gene. The CDR3 length is 15 residues. CDR3 amino acids: CASSYLSQGETEAFF. The CDR3 DNA reads as TGCGCCAGCAGCTACCTGTCACAGGGGGAGACTGAAGCTTTCTTT. The full variable domain, completed using reference TRBV5-1 and TRBJ1-1, is KAGVTQTPRYLIKTRGQQVTLSCSPISGHRSVSWYQQTPGQGLQFLFEYFSETQRNKGNFPGRFSGRQFSNSRSEMNVSTLELGDSALYLCASSYLSQGETEAFFGQGTRLTVV.

The chain employs TRBV5-1 and TRBJ2-7, with a tentative D call TRBD1 (6 bases). V lost 3 bases to trimming and J lost 0 bases, with 19 bases between them. This CDR3 is 17 amino acids long. CDR1 SGHRS and CDR2 YFSETQ come from the germline V gene. Here the CDR3 DNA reads TGCGCCAGCAGCTCCAAAGTGGACAGCTTGAGCTCCTACGAGCAGTACTTC. The encoded protein is CASSSKVDSLSSYEQYF.

The chain recombines TRBV11-1 with TRBJ2-1; 8 nucleotides agree with TRBD1. There are 14 residues in the CDR3. The V and J ends lost 5 bases and 4 bases, in that order; junction bases with no gene match: 4. Germline values: CDR1 SGHAT, CDR2 FQDESV (reference sequence). The CDR3 nucleotides read TGTGCCAGCAGCCACGGACAGGGTTACAATGAGCAGTTCTTC. This sequence encodes CASSHGQGYNEQFF.

The chain employs TRBV5-4 and TRBJ2-1, with 11 bases identical to TRBD2. Germline assignment: CDR1 SGHNT and CDR2 YYREEE (reference sequence). The CDR3 has 16 amino acids. The V and J ends lost 4 bases and 3 bases, in that order; junction bases with no gene match: 6. CDR3 region: CASSLPGLAVYNEQFF. Here the CDR3 DNA reads TGTGCCAGCAGCCTGCCGGGACTAGCGGTCTACAATGAGCAGTTCTTC.

This clone was seen only once. The chain carries TRBV27 and TRBJ1-5; the D gene is possibly TRBD1 (6 bases). Germline values: CDR1 MNHEY, CDR2 SMNVEV (reference sequence). The CDR3 has 13 residues. Trimming left V 3 bases short and J 4 bases short, with 7 bases between. CDR3 region: CASSFGQNQPQHF. The DNA of the CDR3 is TGTGCCAGCAGTTTCGGACAGAATCAGCCCCAGCATTTT.

This sequence joins TRBV18 and TRBJ1-2, with D possibly TRBD1 on 5 matching bases. V lost 2 bases, J lost 3 bases, and 13 bases lay in between. Germline V lookup: CDR1 KGHSH, CDR2 LQKENI. This CDR3 is 15 amino acids long. CDR3 sequence reads: CASSPASGSDYGYTF. CDR3 nucleotide sequence: TGTGCCAGCTCACCAGCTTCAGGGTCAGACTATGGCTACACCTTC.

The chain employs TRBV29-1 and TRBJ2-1; 11 nucleotides line up with TRBD2. After removal of 5 bases from V and 5 bases from J, the junction contained 2 bases not matched to a gene. The CDR3 consists of 13 residues. Looked up from germline, CDR1 is SQVTM and CDR2 is ANQGSEA. The CDR3 DNA reads as TGCAGCGTTCTAGCGGGGGGAAACAATGAGCAGTTCTTC. It encodes CSVLAGGNNEQFF.

The gene calls are TRBV21-1 and TRBJ1-2; TRBD1 reflects the table's D call only, with no check against the DNA. TRBV21-1 is a pseudogene. The CDR3 has 14 amino acids. The CDR3 DNA sequence: TGTGCCAGCAGACCGGGACAGGGGGAATATGGCTACACCTTC. As protein: CASRPGQGEYGYTF.

Only a few counts were recorded for this clone. The chain joins TRBV23-1 to TRBJ1-2; 7 nucleotides agree with TRBD1. Being an ORF, TRBV23-1 has a function that is uncertain. The V segment lost 3 bases and the J segment 7 bases; nucleotides outside the gene matches: 11. This CDR3 has 15 amino acids. Here the CDR3 reads CASSHPSTGRRGYTF. CDR3 in DNA: TGCGCCAGCAGTCATCCCTCGACAGGGCGTCGTGGCTACACCTTC.